This T cell receptor (beta chain) originates from a study of shared clonotypes between healthy human individuals. Whole-study context: Donors had three CD4 naive, three CD4 memory, two CD8 naive and one CD8 memory plate apiece.

The CDR3 is 14 residues long. Trimming took off 2 bases at V and 0 bases at J, with 8 bases between the two ends. Germline V CDR1 and CDR2: MNHEY, SVGAGI. Clones were read by immunoSEQ multiplex PCR, and TCRdb kept only the in-frame ones, dropping some. Among fewer than 2.5 million clones, approximately 94% were seen once, and the ten largest hold around 0.37%. The rearrangement links TRBV6-5 to TRBJ2-7; D gene uncertain. This clonotype originated in a man aged 18 to 35 in good health. Some clones in this sample may be carry-over from other donors' samples. The sample was naive CD4+ T cells from PBMCs. Specified subset: CD45RA+ positively selected. CDR3: CASSYAQNSYEQYF. The CDR3 DNA is TGTGCCAGCAGTTACGCCCAGAACTCCTACGAGCAGTACTTC.